This T cell receptor beta chain was profiled in a study of shared clonotypes between healthy human individuals. Here immunoSEQ multiplex PCR was the method, and the copy in TCRdb shows in-frame clones only, minus some. This repertoire shows about 600,000 clones, around three quarters found once; its top ten account for 9.5% to 15%. For genomic DNA, unsorted samples relied on tens of millions of PBMCs. CDR1 is SGHAT and CDR2 is FQDESV in the germline V gene (reference sequence). V was pared by 5 bases and J by 5 bases, with 19 bases between. This CDR3 contains 15 residues. This chain connects TRBV11-1 to TRBJ2-7; TRBD1 might be the D (6 bases). The receptor comes from a middle-aged woman in good health. Some clones in this sample may be carry-over from other donors' samples. Sample: PBMCs. The CDR3 nucleotides are TGTGCCAGCAGCCCGACCAGGGGACCAGGGAACGAGCAGTACTTC. Its protein is CASSPTRGPGNEQYF.